This TCR beta chain was identified in a study of blood T cells in healthy people across ages. Study-level findings and limits: Diversity of TCR beta per million T cells declined in a roughly linear way with age. Bulk PBMC profiling left naive and antigen-experienced comparisons inconclusive.

This clonotype has only one observation. No antigen is known for it. V lost 4 bases to trimming and J lost 6 bases; unmatched junction nucleotides: 6. The germline gives CDR1 LGHDT, CDR2 YNNKEL (reference sequence). CDR3 size: 15 residues. Primed by a sample-barcoded 5' primer and a J-beta primer mix, a second PCR proceeded for about 6 to 11 cycles. TCRdb recomputed calls from the 5' RACE reads with MiXCR, one row per CDR3 protein. This sample has 850,000 to 1,300,000 distinct CDR3 sequences, with 45% found just once. The material sequenced was blood. The receptor was isolated from a woman aged 60-75 years in good health. The chain links TRBV3-1 to TRBJ2-1, with 10 bases aligning to TRBD1. CDR3: CASSLGTGVGNEQFF. CDR3 sequence (DNA): TGTGCCAGCAGCCTCGGGACAGGGGTTGGCAATGAGCAGTTCTTC.